These T cell receptor beta chains were read from a single sample in a study of T cells in Graves' hyperthyroidism and ophthalmopathy. TCRdb re-analysed the multiplex PCR reads in MiXCR, keeping a single row per CDR3 protein. The sample contains approximately 410,000 distinct CDR3 sequences, about 13% of which appear only once. The sample taken for sequencing was blood. The origin of the receptors is a young woman with Graves' hyperthyroidism. Both conserved end residues are part of each CDR3. The order of the fields is clone size, J gene, V gene, D gene, CDR3 protein, CDR3 DNA. D genes are given only for firm matches. Size is omitted from some rows. Given values are once, few, many or a class for expanded clones.

.	TRBJ2-7	TRBV6-1	.	CASSEGQGFYEQYF	TGTGCCAGCAGTGAAGGGCAGGGGTTCTACGAGCAGTACTTC
many	TRBJ1-5	TRBV30	.	CAWNSRGTQPQHF	TGTGCCTGGAATAGCAGGGGAACTCAGCCCCAGCATTTT
many	TRBJ1-4	TRBV12-3/TRBV12-4	TRBD1	CASTRDRNNEKLFF	TGTGCCAGCACCCGGGACAGGAATAATGAAAAACTGTTTTTT
few	TRBJ2-1	TRBV5-1	.	CASSTGRGGYNEQFF	TGCGCCAGCAGCACCGGAAGGGGGGGGTACAATGAGCAGTTCTTC
many	TRBJ2-3	TRBV11-2	.	CASSFTGSTDTQYF	TGTGCCAGCAGCTTTACAGGGAGCACAGATACGCAGTATTTT
few	TRBJ2-4	TRBV27	TRBD1	CASSIDRGPGNIQYF	TGTGCCAGCAGTATTGACAGGGGGCCGGGAAACATTCAGTACTTC
many	TRBJ2-5	TRBV28	.	CASSTFRGQETQYF	TGTGCCAGCAGCACCTTCAGGGGCCAAGAGACCCAGTACTTC
.	TRBJ2-2	TRBV7-9	.	CASSGLTTNTGELFF	TGTGCCAGCTCCGGACTCACCACGAACACCGGGGAGCTGTTTTTT
many	TRBJ2-1	TRBV27	.	CASRRASAIGEQFF	TGTGCCAGCAGAAGGGCTAGCGCAATAGGTGAGCAGTTCTTC
many	TRBJ1-5	TRBV28	TRBD1	CASSLHPGTGVGAQHF	TGTGCCAGCAGTTTACACCCCGGGACAGGGGTTGGTGCCCAGCATTTT
.	TRBJ1-1	TRBV30	.	CAWSRREEAFF	TGTGCCTGGAGCCGCAGGGAAGAAGCTTTCTTT
many	TRBJ2-7	TRBV4-2	TRBD1	CASSPGQGDYEQYF	TGTGCCAGCAGCCCGGGACAGGGAGACTACGAGCAGTACTTC
few	TRBJ2-7	TRBV25-1	.	CAAMGPNSYEQYF	TGTGCGGCGATGGGGCCCAACTCCTACGAGCAGTACTTC
many	TRBJ1-5	TRBV2	.	CASSEEAGSGNQPQHF	TGTGCCAGCAGTGAAGAGGCAGGAAGCGGCAATCAGCCCCAGCATTTT
few	TRBJ1-5	TRBV30	.	CAWSVAGNNQPQHF	TGTGCCTGGAGTGTTGCCGGGAACAATCAGCCCCAGCATTTT
.	TRBJ2-7	TRBV5-1	.	CASSFDSSYEQCF	TGCGCCAGCAGCTTTGACAGCTCCTACGAGCAGTGCTTC
many	TRBJ2-7	TRBV11-2	.	CASSLVRDSATYEQYF	TGTGCCAGCAGCTTAGTGAGAGACAGCGCAACCTACGAGCAGTACTTC
many	TRBJ1-6	TRBV6-1	.	CASTGSYNSPLHF	TGTGCCAGCACCGGCTCCTATAATTCACCCCTCCACTTT